These 18 T cell receptor beta chains originate from one sample sequenced in a study of T cells in women clearing cervical HPV infection. Clones were read by immunoSEQ multiplex PCR, and TCRdb kept only the in-frame ones, dropping some. Here the sample table reports around 16,000 clones. The sample consisted of blood buffy coat. These receptors were taken from a woman aged 18 to 75 with a cervical HPV16 infection that either progressed to CIN3+ or cleared (not recorded which).

CDR3 DNA, as far as it was read: TGCAGTGCTAGACGGGGACAGCAAGAGACG. Translation: CSARRGQQET. The whole CDR3 reads CSARRGQQETQYF. This chain joins TRBV20-1 and TRBJ2-3; 7 nucleotides align to TRBD1. Sequencing ends 3 residues short of the CDR3 end; the germline J gene provides the rest. Germline V gives CDR1 DFQATT, CDR2 SNEGSKA (reference sequence). The CDR3 loop spans 13 amino acids.

On this clone itself: The sequence runs out 3 residues before the end of the CDR3; the remainder is reconstructed from the germline J gene. The chain carries TRBV19 and TRBJ1-2, with D perhaps matching TRBD1 (5 bases). CDR1 is LNHDA and CDR2 is SQIVND in the germline V gene (reference sequence). This CDR3 has 13 residues. The CDR3 DNA, read in part, is TGTGCCAGTAGTAACAGGCTCCCCGGCGAC. Amino acids: CASSNRLPGD. The full-length CDR3 reads as CASSNRLPGDYTF. Filled out from reference TRBV19 and TRBJ1-2, the complete variable domain reads DGGITQSPKYLFRKEGQNVTLSCEQNLNHDAMYWYRQDPGQGLRLIYYSQIVNDFQKGDIAEGYSVSREKKESFPLTVTSAQKNPTAFYLCASSNRLPGDYTFGSGTRLTVV.

About this clone: The read ends 3 residues early relative to the CDR3; the germline J gene fills the gap. The chain carries TRBV12-3 or TRBV12-4 and TRBJ2-7; 7 bases are a match to TRBD2. Losses at the gene ends were 4 bases for V and 4 bases for J; bases not matched to a gene: 4. The CDR3 loop spans 13 amino acids. CDR3 bases read: TGTGCCAGCAGTTCCAAAGCGGGGTACGAG. Translating it yields CASSSKAGYE. From start to end, the CDR3 is CASSSKAGYEQYF.

As to this clone: The sequenced fragment ends 3 residues before the CDR3 boundary, so the rest is inferred from the germline J gene. V gene TRBV10-3 combines with J gene TRBJ2-7, with 8 bases identical to TRBD2. The CDR3 is made up of 13 amino acids. The V and J ends lost 5 bases and 5 bases, in that order; junction bases with no gene match: 5. Germline V gene data show CDR1 as ENHRY and CDR2 as SYGVKD. The CDR3 loop reads CAISPGLADEQYF. The covered CDR3 bases are TGTGCCATCAGTCCAGGACTAGCAGACGAG.

In regard to this clone: The DNA ends 3 residues before the CDR3 does, and the rest of the CDR3 is filled in from the germline J gene. The chain combines TRBV4-2 with TRBJ1-2, with D unresolved. The CDR3 covers 16 residues. Per the germline V gene, CDR1 is LGHNA and CDR2 is YNFKEQ. CDR3 loop: CASSQDWSGNTDTYTF. The CDR3 bases that were read are TGTGCCAGCAGCCAAGATTGGAGCGGAAACACAGATACC.

As to this clone: The read gets to within 3 residues of the CDR3 end, and the germline J gene fills in the rest. The rearrangement uses TRBV16 and TRBJ1-1, with a possible D match to TRBD1 (6 bases). The V end was cut by 7 bases, the J end by 1 base, with 13 bases between. This CDR3 comprises 14 residues. Germline-derived CDR1 and CDR2 are KGHSY and FQNENV. The CDR3 loop is CASTETGRNTEAFF. The sequenced CDR3 bases are TGTGCCAGCACCGAGACAGGTCGGAACACTGAA.

As to this clone: The read finishes 3 residues shy of the CDR3 end, and the germline J gene is used to complete it. Other DNA sequences in this sample translate to the same CDR3. The genes are TRBV7-6 and TRBJ1-3, with 7 bases that match TRBD1. V was clipped by 5 bases and J by 3 bases; unmatched bases: 10. The germline V gene has CDR1 SGHVS and CDR2 FNYEAQ. The CDR3 consists of 16 residues. This CDR3 is CASSPTPRQGGNTIYF. Partial CDR3 DNA: TGTGCCAGCAGCCCCACACCCCGACAGGGTGGAAACACC.

About this clone itself: The read halts 3 residues ahead of the CDR3 end, with the missing end drawn from the germline J gene. This chain links TRBV7-6 with TRBJ1-1; perhaps TRBD1 as D (5 bases). From germline, CDR1 is SGHVS and CDR2 FNYEAQ. The CDR3 has 14 amino acids. The part of the CDR3 DNA that was read is TGTGCCAGCAGCCCCCGCCCATCCACAGGCCCG. Its protein product is CASSPRPSTGP. The whole CDR3 protein reads CASSPRPSTGPAFF. Looking up the rest from reference TRBV7-6 and TRBJ1-1 gives the full variable domain: GAGVSQSPRYKVTKRGQDVALRCDPISGHVSLYWYRQALGQGPEFLTYFNYEAQQDKSGLPNDRFSAERPEGSISTLTIQRTEQRDSAMYRCASSPRPSTGPAFFGQGTRLTVV.

Comment on this clone: The missing CDR3 end, 3 residues past where the read stops, is filled in from the germline J gene. V and J are TRBV10-3 and TRBJ2-1; TRBD2 aligns across 7 bases. CDR1 is ENHRY, CDR2 SYGVKD, per germline. With 7 bases clipped from V and 6 bases from J, the junction kept 3 bases outside the gene matches. The CDR3 runs to 12 residues. The sequenced CDR3 bases are TGTGCCATCATTGGGGGGGGCAATGAG. Protein sequence: CAIIGGGNE. The whole CDR3 protein reads CAIIGGGNEQFF.

As for this clone: The read gets to within 3 residues of the CDR3 end, and the germline J gene fills in the rest. The rearrangement joins TRBV7-9 to TRBJ1-4; 10 bases agree with TRBD1. Germline V gene lookup returns CDR1 SEHNR and CDR2 FQNEAQ (reference sequence). Losses at the gene ends were 2 bases for V and 6 bases for J; bases not matched to a gene: 3. The CDR3 is made up of 15 amino acids. The sequenced part of the CDR3 DNA is TGTGCCAGCAGCTTAAGGGGGACAGGGGATGAAAAA. Its translation: CASSLRGTGDEK. The whole CDR3 sequence reads CASSLRGTGDEKLFF.

On this clone: The read ends 3 residues before the CDR3 terminus; that terminus is restored from the germline J gene. Other DNA sequences in this specimen translate into the identical CDR3. This chain links TRBV7-9 with TRBJ1-4; D may be TRBD1 (5 bases). The CDR3 is 13 residues long. Germline loops: CDR1 SEHNR, CDR2 FQNEAQ (reference sequence). Trimming removed 1 base at V and 8 bases at J, with 8 bases between. The CDR3: CASSLGGGEKLFF. The CDR3 DNA, read in part, is TGTGCCAGCAGCTTAGGGGGGGGAGAAAAA.

To note about this clone: The CDR3 end is not reached by the read, which stops 3 residues before it; the germline J gene fills it in. The gene calls are TRBV7-9 and TRBJ1-5; D is undetermined. The V and J ends lost 5 bases and 4 bases respectively, with 9 bases between them. The CDR3 has 13 amino acids. Germline loops: CDR1 SEHNR, CDR2 FQNEAQ (reference sequence). CDR3 residues: CASSGDGNQPQHF. CDR3 bases read: TGTGCCAGCAGCGGAGACGGGAATCAGCCC. The complete variable domain, with remaining parts taken from reference TRBV7-9 and TRBJ1-5, reads DTGVSQNPRHKITKRGQNVTFRCDPISEHNRLYWYRQTLGQGPEFLTYFQNEAQLEKSRLLSDRFSAERPKGSFSTLEIQRTEQGDSAMYLCASSGDGNQPQHFGDGTRLSIL.

A remark on this clone: Read sequence stops 3 residues before the CDR3 end, and the germline J gene provides the missing end. The chain has TRBV12-3 or TRBV12-4 and TRBJ2-5, with 10 bases identical to TRBD2. The CDR3 contains 14 residues. V gave up 2 bases and J gave up 4 bases; unmatched junction bases: 1. CDR3 region: CASSLTSGIETQYF. Incomplete CDR3 DNA: TGTGCCAGCAGTTTAACTAGCGGGATAGAGACC.

Comments on this clone: The sequenced fragment ends 3 residues before the CDR3 boundary, so the rest is inferred from the germline J gene. The chain is built from TRBV19 and TRBJ1-2; 8 bases align to TRBD1. The CDR3 extends over 16 amino acids. Germline CDR1 and CDR2: LNHDA and SQIVND (reference sequence). Trimming cost V 6 bases and J 1 base; bases outside gene matches: 10. Here the CDR3 reads CASRSNRDRINYGYTF. CDR3 DNA (partial): TGTGCCAGTAGGAGCAACCGGGACAGGATTAACTATGGC.

Of note for this clone: The read halts 3 residues ahead of the CDR3 end, with the missing end drawn from the germline J gene. J is TRBJ2-2 and V is TRBV6-2 or TRBV6-3; TRBD1 matches at 8 bases. V lost 6 bases and J lost 1; bases outside the gene matches: 1. This CDR3 is 14 amino acids long. CDR1 is MNHEY and CDR2 is SVGEGT in the germline V gene. CDR3 sequence: CASSGQGNTGELFF. Incomplete CDR3 DNA: TGTGCCAGCAGCGGACAGGGGAACACCGGGGAG.

Comment on this clone: Read data end 3 residues before the CDR3 end; the end is taken from the germline J gene. The chain combines TRBV28 with TRBJ1-2; 7 bases match TRBD1. The germline V gene encodes CDR1 MDHEN and CDR2 SYDVKM. The CDR3 spans 12 residues. The CDR3 sequence: CASSSTGSGYTF. Partial CDR3 DNA: TGTGCCAGCAGTTCGACAGGGTCCGGC.

In the case of this clone: Sequencing ends 3 residues short of the CDR3 end; the germline J gene provides the rest. The chain combines TRBV7-6 with TRBJ2-3; 8 bases fit TRBD2. CDR3 length: 15 residues. Germline V gene data show CDR1 as SGHVS and CDR2 as FNYEAQ. Partial CDR3 DNA: TGTGCCAGCAGCTTACTAGCACTGGGACTAGAGGCG. This sequence encodes CASSLLALGLEA. The CDR3 in full is CASSLLALGLEAQYF.

For this clone: Coverage ceases 3 residues before the CDR3 finishes, and the germline J gene fills in the end. This rearrangement joins TRBV18 to TRBJ1-2, with 7 bases that match TRBD1. The germline CDR1 and CDR2 sequences are KGHSH and LQKENI. This CDR3 contains 14 residues. The covered CDR3 bases are TGTGCCAGCTCACCGGACAGGAACCACTACGAC. This gives the protein CASSPDRNHYD. The complete CDR3 protein is CASSPDRNHYDYTF.